Each of the 21 T cell receptor beta chains below was sequenced from the same sample in a study of T-cell reconstitution after alpha-beta-depleted transplantation in children. Preparation of the TCRbeta library involved a method that used unique molecular identifiers. Using its own MiXCR run on the PCR reads, TCRdb lists one record per CDR3 protein. Here the sample spans some 600,000 distinct CDR3 sequences, under 15% being singletons. Sequenced here: PBMCs, mostly from graft donor cells, sampled 360 days after TCRalphabeta/CD19-depleted stem cell transplant. The receptors here all came from a male patient between 5 and 17 years old who had a stem cell transplant for acute myeloid leukemia, so the T cells may come from the graft donor.

The table lists this clonotype with a few counts. The rearrangement links TRBV7-3 to TRBJ2-2; 10 nucleotides agree with TRBD1. CDR1 is SGHTA, CDR2 FQGTGA, per germline. V was pared by 5 bases and J by 0 bases, with 3 bases of the junction left unmatched. The length of the CDR3 is 16 residues. CDR3 protein: CASSAGTGANTGELFF. In nucleotides, the CDR3 is TGTGCCAGCAGCGCCGGGACAGGGGCGAACACCGGGGAGCTGTTTTTT.

This clonotype appeared a few times. This sequence joins TRBV7-2 and TRBJ2-3; 7 nucleotides line up with TRBD2. Per germline, CDR1 SGHTA and CDR2 FQGNSA. This CDR3 is 15 amino acids long. The junction had 7 bases not matched to a gene; V was cut back by 5 bases and J by 2 bases. CDR3 sequence (DNA): TGTGCCAGCAGCCCTCAAGCGGGAACCACAGATACGCAGTATTTT. Its translation is CASSPQAGTTDTQYF. Full variable domain (rest looked up from reference TRBV7-2 and TRBJ2-3): GAGVSQSPSNKVTEKGKDVELRCDPISGHTALYWYRQSLGQGLEFLIYFQGNSAPDKSGLPSDRFSAERTGGSVSTLTIQRTQQEDSAVYLCASSPQAGTTDTQYFGPGTRLTVL.

There are many counts of this clonotype. The chain's CDR3 is CASSSSRDRGRNEQFF. Written as DNA, the CDR3 is TGTGCCAGCAGCTCGTCCCGTGACAGGGGGCGCAATGAGCAGTTCTTC. V gene TRBV7-3 combines with J gene TRBJ2-1; TRBD1 matches at 10 bases. CDR3 length: 16 amino acids. Germline CDR1 reads SGHTA; CDR2 reads FQGTGA. V was pared by 4 bases and J by 6 bases, with 9 bases of the junction left unmatched.

This chain uses TRBV29-1 with TRBJ2-1, with D possibly TRBD1 on 6 matching bases. V was clipped by 5 bases and J by 6 bases, with 14 bases between them. Germline assignment: CDR1 SQVTM and CDR2 ANQGSEA. There are 13 residues in the CDR3. The CDR3 protein is CSVRGGDLNEQFF. The CDR3 DNA sequence: TGCAGCGTTCGAGGGGGTGACCTCAATGAGCAGTTCTTC.

The V and J genes are TRBV6-2 or TRBV6-3 and TRBJ2-1, with 9 positions matching TRBD1. The germline gives CDR1 MNHEY, CDR2 SVGEGT. This CDR3 region has 18 residues. V gave up 0 bases and J gave up 10 bases; unmatched junction bases: 16. The CDR3, as DNA: TGTGCCAGCAGTTACTCGAGCCTAACAGGGGGCGCAGATGTCGAGCAGTTCTTC. It specifies CASSYSSLTGGADVEQFF.

This clonotype came up a few times. V and J are TRBV29-1 and TRBJ2-3; 13 bases match TRBD2. After removal of 1 base from V and 0 bases from J, the junction contained 7 bases not matched to a gene. Looked up from germline, CDR1 is SQVTM and CDR2 is ANQGSEA. The CDR3 extends over 18 amino acids. The CDR3: CSVEATGTSGASTDTQYF. In DNA, the CDR3 is TGCAGCGTTGAAGCCACCGGGACTAGCGGGGCTAGCACAGATACGCAGTATTTT.

This clonotype was seen a few times. The CDR3 nucleotides are TGTGCCACCAGCAGACAGCCGGGACAGGGACCATACGAGCAGTACTTC. This encodes CATSRQPGQGPYEQYF. The gene calls are TRBV15 and TRBJ2-7; 9 bases align to TRBD1. J was trimmed by 4 bases and V by 2 bases; bases with no gene match: 9. Germline CDR1 is LNHNV and CDR2 is YYDKDF (reference sequence). This CDR3 is 16 amino acids long.

This clonotype was picked up many times. This sequence joins TRBV7-9 and TRBJ2-5; the match to TRBD1 covers 9 bases. The length of the CDR3 is 15 residues. V shed 2 bases, J shed 5 bases, and the junction held 6 bases outside the gene matches. Germline CDR1 and CDR2: SEHNR and FQNEAQ (reference sequence). The CDR3 protein is CASSLKDRGGETQYF. For the CDR3, the DNA is TGTGCCAGCAGCTTAAAGGACAGGGGTGGGGAGACCCAGTACTTC.

Many counts were recorded for this clonotype. CDR3 region: CSATYNEQFF. Written as DNA, the CDR3 is TGCAGTGCTACATACAATGAGCAGTTCTTC. This rearrangement joins TRBV20-1 to TRBJ2-1; D is unresolved. The germline CDR1 and CDR2 sequences are DFQATT and SNEGSKA (reference sequence). CDR3 length: 10 amino acids. With 4 bases removed from V and 4 bases from J, the gap between germline ends came to 2 bases.

Notes on this clonotype: A read error may account for a junction end that differs from germline. The CDR3 nucleotides are TGTGCCAGCAGCTCCGGGACTAGCTCCCCCAATGAGCAGTTTTTC. Translated, it gives CASSSGTSSPNEQFF. This chain links TRBV28 with TRBJ2-1; 9 nucleotides line up with TRBD2. CDR1 and CDR2 (germline): MDHEN, SYDVKM. This CDR3 region has 15 residues.

The chain recombines TRBV4-3 with TRBJ2-5; TRBD2 matches 7 bases. Germline V lookup: CDR1 LGHNA, CDR2 YSLEER. Trimming took 4 bases from V and 5 from J; bases not matched to a gene: 7. This CDR3 is 14 amino acids long. The CDR3, as DNA: TGCGCCAGCAGCCCCGGACTAGTTAGGGAGACCCAGTACTTC. Its translation is CASSPGLVRETQYF.

This sequence joins TRBV21-1 and TRBJ2-5; the table's D gene call, TRBD2, was not cross checked with the DNA. TRBV21-1 is flagged as a pseudogene. The CDR3 extends over 15 amino acids. The CDR3 DNA is TGTGCCAGCAGCAAAGGGACTAGCGGTCAAGAGACCCAGTACTTC. Protein: CASSKGTSGQETQYF.

The chain is built from TRBV7-3 and TRBJ2-5; D uncertain. This CDR3 has 13 residues. V lost 5 bases and J lost 5, with 12 bases in between. Germline V CDR1 and CDR2: SGHTA, FQGTGA. DNA for the CDR3: TGTGCCAGCAGCCGCTCAGTGTCCGAGACCCAGTACTTC. Amino acids: CASSRSVSETQYF.

The V gene is TRBV13, the J gene TRBJ2-7, with TRBD2 as a possible D gene (7 bases). This CDR3 contains 18 residues. The V gene's germline CDR1 is PRHDT and CDR2 FYEKMQ (reference sequence). Trimming shortened V by 4 bases and J by 1 base, and 23 bases separated the two germline ends. CDR3 sequence (DNA): TGTGCCAGCAGCTCAGAGGGGGGGTCATATGGGATTTCCTACGAGCAGTACTTC. Its protein is CASSSEGGSYGISYEQYF.

This clonotype was seen at least ten times. The chain carries TRBV29-1 and TRBJ1-1; 9 nucleotides agree with TRBD1. V shed 4 bases, J shed 7 bases, and the junction held 4 bases outside the gene matches. Germline V CDR1 and CDR2: SQVTM, ANQGSEA. The CDR3 has 12 amino acids. As DNA, the CDR3 is TGCAGCGTTGCGCCGGGACAGGGTGAAGCTTTCTTT. Its protein is CSVAPGQGEAFF. Together with reference TRBV29-1 and TRBJ1-1, the CDR3 gives the full variable domain: SAVISQKPSRDICQRGTSLTIQCQVDSQVTMMFWYRQQPGQSLTLIATANQGSEATYESGFVIDKFPISRPNLTFSTLTVSNMSPEDSSIYLCSVAPGQGEAFFGQGTRLTVV.

The chain is built from TRBV7-2 and TRBJ2-7; 8 bases fit TRBD2. Unmatched junction bases numbered 12, after V lost 1 base and J lost 7 bases. The CDR3 runs 16 residues. The germline gives CDR1 SGHTA, CDR2 FQGNSA. The CDR3 is CASSLERSGGPREQYF. The CDR3 DNA reads as TGTGCCAGCAGCTTAGAGCGGTCGGGAGGGCCGAGGGAGCAGTACTTC. The variable domain in full, completed from reference TRBV7-2 and TRBJ2-7, reads GAGVSQSPSNKVTEKGKDVELRCDPISGHTALYWYRQSLGQGLEFLIYFQGNSAPDKSGLPSDRFSAERTGGSVSTLTIQRTQQEDSAVYLCASSLERSGGPREQYFGPGTRLTVT.

This clonotype was recorded many times. This chain uses TRBV12-3 or TRBV12-4 with TRBJ2-3; 10 bases are shared with TRBD1. The CDR3 extends over 14 amino acids. The V segment lost 5 bases and the J segment 12 bases; nucleotides outside the gene matches: 11. The CDR3 DNA reads as TGTGCCAGCAGTACCTCCGGGACAGGGGCGGGACAGTATTTT. It translates to CASSTSGTGAGQYF.

The V call is TRBV18, the J call TRBJ2-3, with TRBD2 identical over 10 bases. CDR1 and CDR2 from the germline V gene are KGHSH and LQKENI. CDR3 length: 20 amino acids. Germline trimming cut 9 bases from V and 1 base from J; bases unmatched to any gene: 22. The CDR3: CASYTTVKLAGLFRTDTQYF. The CDR3 DNA reads as TGTGCCAGTTACACCACCGTTAAACTAGCGGGGCTATTTCGCACAGATACGCAGTATTTT.

This sequence joins TRBV3-1 and TRBJ2-7, with TRBD1 matching over 9 bases. The V segment lost 8 bases and the J segment 1 base; nucleotides outside the gene matches: 9. This CDR3 has 15 residues. CDR1 is LGHDT, CDR2 YNNKEL, per germline (reference sequence). CDR3 in DNA: TGTGCCAGCCAGACCGGGACAGGGCCTTCCTACGAGCAGTACTTC. This encodes CASQTGTGPSYEQYF.

The J gene is TRBJ2-7, the V gene TRBV27; TRBD1 might be the D (5 bases). The CDR3 runs to 14 residues. The germline V gene encodes CDR1 MNHEY and CDR2 SMNVEV (reference sequence). The V end lost 3 bases, the J end lost 4 bases, and 13 bases lay between the germline ends. CDR3 in DNA: TGTGCCAGCAGTTTCATAAGGGGCCGATACGAGCAGTACTTC. Translating it yields CASSFIRGRYEQYF.

The rearrangement uses TRBV9 and TRBJ2-3; TRBD2 aligns across 15 bases. Germline CDR1 and CDR2: SGDLS and YYNGEE. This CDR3 is built from 20 residues. The trim removed 3 bases at V and 4 bases at J, leaving 15 bases unmatched. The CDR3 reads CASSGWDRRTSGRAADTQYF. For the CDR3, the DNA is TGTGCCAGCAGCGGATGGGACAGACGGACTAGCGGGAGGGCCGCAGATACGCAGTATTTT. The full variable domain, with the rest looked up from reference TRBV9 and TRBJ2-3, is DSGVTQTPKHLITATGQRVTLRCSPRSGDLSVYWYQQSLDQGLQFLIQYYNGEERAKGNILERFSAQQFPDLHSELNLSSLELGDSALYFCASSGWDRRTSGRAADTQYFGPGTRLTVL.